Below are 32 T cell receptor beta chains sequenced from a single sample in a study of cytomegalovirus exposure and HLA in healthy donors. The PCR contained 60 Vbeta and 13 Jbeta primers. Assay: immunoSEQ multiplex PCR; the TCRdb copy retains only in-frame clones and omits some. The specimen's table records roughly 120,000 clones. What was sequenced was PBMCs. All receptors come from a man aged 35 to 55 in good health and CMV-seronegative.

The chain combines TRBV19 with TRBJ2-3; 7 positions agree with TRBD2. Per germline, CDR1 LNHDA and CDR2 SQIVND (reference sequence). J lost 4 bases, V lost 3 bases, and 4 bases had no gene match. This CDR3 comprises 14 residues. The CDR3 here is CASSMGGGPDTQYF. CDR3 nucleotides: TGTGCCAGTAGTATGGGGGGGGGTCCAGATACGCAGTATTTT.

The chain uses TRBV5-4 and TRBJ2-1; D might be TRBD1 (6 bases). V lost 4 bases and J lost 2, with 13 bases in between. The CDR3 runs 15 residues. Germline CDR1 reads SGHNT; CDR2 reads YYREEE (reference sequence). The CDR3 protein is CASSLNQGTYNEQFF. Here the CDR3 DNA reads TGTGCCAGCAGCCTGAACCAGGGGACCTACAATGAGCAGTTCTTC.

CDR3 region: CASNFGNGEQYF. CDR3 DNA: TGTGCCAGCAACTTCGGGAACGGCGAGCAGTACTTC. The rearrangement uses TRBV9 and TRBJ2-7, with D possibly matching TRBD2 (5 bases). The CDR3 loop spans 12 amino acids. Per germline, CDR1 SGDLS and CDR2 YYNGEE. V was trimmed by 6 bases and J by 6 bases, leaving 13 bases between them.

This chain uses TRBV6-1 with TRBJ1-5, with TRBD1 identical over 7 bases. Germline V gives CDR1 MNHNS, CDR2 SASEGT. CDR3 size: 14 residues. V dropped 4 bases and J dropped 7; count of bases not matched to a gene: 7. The CDR3 region is CASSGKQGSQPQHF. In DNA, the CDR3 is TGTGCCAGCAGTGGTAAACAGGGGAGCCAGCCCCAGCATTTT.

The rearrangement joins TRBV7-2 to TRBJ1-5; D uncertain. V was cut by 5 bases and J by 2 bases, with 10 bases left in between. Per the germline V gene, CDR1 is SGHTA and CDR2 is FQGNSA. This CDR3 has 14 amino acids. The CDR3 reads CASSQTLGNQPQHF. In DNA form, the CDR3 reads TGTGCCAGCAGCCAGACGCTAGGCAATCAGCCCCAGCATTTT.

The chain recombines TRBV5-5 with TRBJ1-2; a possible D gene is TRBD1 (5 bases). Deletions cut 4 bases from V and 5 bases from J, with 18 bases between. Germline CDR1 reads SGHKS; CDR2 reads YYEKEE (reference sequence). The CDR3 loop spans 15 amino acids. This CDR3 is CASSPTEQEWYGYTF. CDR3 nucleotide sequence: TGTGCCAGCAGCCCGACAGAACAGGAATGGTATGGCTACACCTTC.

The chain has TRBV2 and TRBJ2-7; the D gene is possibly TRBD2 (5 bases). V lost 6 bases and J 6 bases, leaving 21 bases between the germline ends. The CDR3 runs 15 residues. Germline V gives CDR1 SNHLY, CDR2 FYNNEI. CDR3 amino acids: CASSSLHQGGSEQYF. The DNA of the CDR3 is TGTGCCAGCAGCTCGCTACACCAAGGAGGTTCCGAGCAGTACTTC. Full variable domain (remainder filled in from reference TRBV2 and TRBJ2-7): EPEVTQTPSHQVTQMGQEVILRCVPISNHLYFYWYRQILGQKVEFLVSFYNNEISEKSEIFDDQFSVERPDGSNFTLKIRSTKLEDSAMYFCASSSLHQGGSEQYFGPGTRLTVT.

The chain combines TRBV5-6 with TRBJ2-5, with TRBD2 as a possible D gene (7 bases). The tail of the sequence fits TRBJ2-7 better, so the J call may be wrong. There are 14 residues in the CDR3. The germline CDR1 and CDR2 sequences are SGHDT and YYEEEE. CDR3 loop: CASSLRGAPSEQYF. As DNA, the CDR3 is TGTGCCAGCAGCTTGCGGGGGGCTCCCTCCGAGCAGTACTTC.

Remarks on this clone: Other nucleotide sequences in the sample specify the same CDR3. This chain uses TRBV27 with TRBJ2-7; D call uncertain. CDR3 size: 12 residues. Germline V gives CDR1 MNHEY, CDR2 SMNVEV (reference sequence). With 5 bases removed from V and 1 base from J, the gap between germline ends came to 6 bases. CDR3 protein: CASSPGSYEQYF. CDR3 coding DNA: TGTGCCAGCAGTCCCGGTTCCTACGAGCAGTACTTC.

The rearrangement joins TRBV28 to TRBJ1-2; TRBD1 aligns across 9 bases. The V and J ends lost 5 bases and 8 bases, in that order; junction bases with no gene match: 6. The CDR3 loop spans 13 amino acids. The germline V gene encodes CDR1 MDHEN and CDR2 SYDVKM. The CDR3 region has the DNA TGTGCCAGCAGTGGTGGGACAGGGCGAGGCTACACCTTC. Protein sequence: CASSGGTGRGYTF.

V is TRBV13 and J is TRBJ1-3; a possible D gene is TRBD1 (5 bases). Trimming pared 6 bases from V and 0 bases from J, leaving 18 bases between. This CDR3 is 17 amino acids long. Per germline, CDR1 PRHDT and CDR2 FYEKMQ (reference sequence). CDR3: CASSRYRPGFSGNTIYF. The CDR3 nucleotides are TGTGCCAGCAGTCGTTATCGCCCAGGGTTCTCTGGAAACACCATATATTTT.

The gene calls are TRBV30 and TRBJ1-1, with D possibly TRBD1 on 5 matching bases. Germline values: CDR1 GTSNPN, CDR2 SVGIG (reference sequence). The CDR3 extends over 13 amino acids. The V gene lost 4 bases and the J gene lost 6 bases, with 15 bases spanning the gap. The DNA of the CDR3 is TGTGCCTGGATGGGGGGGAATCAGGCTGAAGCTTTCTTT. Translating it yields CAWMGGNQAEAFF. The whole variable domain, filled in from reference TRBV30 and TRBJ1-1, reads SQTIHQWPATLVQPVGSPLSLECTVEGTSNPNLYWYRQAAGRGLQLLFYSVGIGQISSEVPQNLSASRPQDRQFILSSKKLLLSDSGFYLCAWMGGNQAEAFFGQGTRLTVV.

The V call is TRBV9, the J call TRBJ2-7; TRBD2 matches 7 bases. Trimming cost V 3 bases and J 2 bases; bases outside gene matches: 5. Germline V lookup: CDR1 SGDLS, CDR2 YYNGEE. This CDR3 has 14 amino acids. The DNA of the CDR3 is TGTGCCAGCAGCGCCGGGGCGGGAGCCTACGAGCAGTACTTC. It encodes CASSAGAGAYEQYF.

The chain combines TRBV10-3 with TRBJ1-1, with D perhaps TRBD1 (5 bases). Per germline, CDR1 ENHRY and CDR2 SYGVKD. V was clipped by 2 bases and J by 2 bases, with 12 bases between them. The CDR3 is 15 residues long. The CDR3, as DNA: TGTGCCATCAGTGAGGCGGTGGGGCAAAACACTGAAGCTTTCTTT. This sequence encodes CAISEAVGQNTEAFF.

CDR3 nucleotides: TGTGCCAGCAGTCCTAGAGCGGCCGGATCCGGGGAGCTGTTTTTT. Translated, it gives CASSPRAAGSGELFF. This sequence joins TRBV6-5 and TRBJ2-2; weak D call: TRBD2 (5 bases). The CDR3 spans 15 residues. The germline gives CDR1 MNHEY, CDR2 SVGAGI. The V end lost 5 bases, the J end lost 6 bases, and 16 bases lay between the germline ends.

The chain employs TRBV29-1 and TRBJ2-5, with D possibly TRBD2 on 5 matching bases. CDR3 length equals 15 residues. The V and J ends lost 6 bases and 4 bases respectively, with 21 bases between them. Per germline, CDR1 SQVTM and CDR2 ANQGSEA. The CDR3, as DNA: TGCAGCGTCCCCTTCAGCGGATACCTCCGAGAGACCCAGTACTTC. Translation gives CSVPFSGYLRETQYF. Supplemented by reference TRBV29-1 and TRBJ2-5, the full variable domain reads SAVISQKPSRDICQRGTSLTIQCQVDSQVTMMFWYRQQPGQSLTLIATANQGSEATYESGFVIDKFPISRPNLTFSTLTVSNMSPEDSSIYLCSVPFSGYLRETQYFGPGTRLLVL.

The CDR3 here is CASTSLSAPSGYTF. The CDR3 coding sequence is TGTGCCAGCACCTCCTTGTCCGCCCCGAGTGGCTACACCTTC. The chain carries TRBV7-2 and TRBJ1-2; D is uncertain. Trimming removed 7 bases at V and 7 bases at J, with 19 bases between. Looked up from germline, CDR1 is SGHTA and CDR2 is FQGNSA. There are 14 residues in the CDR3.

The CDR3 coding sequence is TGTGCCTGGAGTGTGCCTAGGACTAGCGGAAGCACAGATACGCAGTATTTT. Translation: CAWSVPRTSGSTDTQYF. The chain couples TRBV30 to TRBJ2-3, with 10 bases that match TRBD2. CDR1 and CDR2 (germline): GTSNPN, SVGIG (reference sequence). The CDR3 is 17 residues long. V trimming: 0 bases; J trimming: 0 bases; junction bases outside the gene matches: 6.

This sequence joins TRBV5-1 and TRBJ1-6, with TRBD1 matching over 10 bases. CDR1 and CDR2 (germline): SGHRS, YFSETQ. V shed 3 bases and J 6 bases; nucleotides not matched to a gene: 3. The CDR3 has 15 amino acids. CDR3 sequence: CASSSRTGGNSPLHF. As DNA, the CDR3 is TGCGCCAGCAGCTCGAGGACAGGGGGTAATTCACCCCTCCACTTT.

V is TRBV5-6 and J is TRBJ2-7, with 11 bases that match TRBD2. V lost 0 bases and J lost 4; bases outside the gene matches: 9. The length of the CDR3 is 17 residues. Per the germline V gene, CDR1 is SGHDT and CDR2 is YYEEEE. CDR3 sequence: CASSLAEGPSGRYEQYF. The CDR3 DNA reads as TGTGCCAGCAGCTTGGCGGAGGGGCCTAGCGGGAGGTACGAGCAGTACTTC.

The chain uses TRBV6-4 and TRBJ1-4; 7 bases map to TRBD1. Per the germline V gene, CDR1 is MRHNA and CDR2 is SNTAGT. The CDR3 covers 11 residues. V dropped 6 bases and J dropped 11; count of bases not matched to a gene: 3. The CDR3 loop is CASRQGNKLFF. CDR3 in DNA: TGTGCCAGCAGACAGGGGAACAAACTGTTTTTT.

The chain joins TRBV5-6 to TRBJ2-3; TRBD1 matches 8 bases. The CDR3 consists of 17 residues. Germline-derived CDR1 and CDR2 are SGHDT and YYEEEE. Germline trimming cut 0 bases from V and 2 bases from J; bases unmatched to any gene: 8. In nucleotides, the CDR3 is TGTGCCAGCAGCTTGGCGGGCGGACAGGGTTTCACAGATACGCAGTATTTT. As protein: CASSLAGGQGFTDTQYF.

The chain employs TRBV29-1 and TRBJ2-6, with a weak D call TRBD1 (6 bases). The CDR3 covers 17 residues. Trimming pared 2 bases from V and 2 bases from J, leaving 16 bases between. Germline loops: CDR1 SQVTM, CDR2 ANQGSEA. The CDR3 DNA follows: TGCAGCGTTGAAAACCCCACAGGGTTGGCTGGGGCCAACGTCCTGACTTTC. This gives the protein CSVENPTGLAGANVLTF.

This rearrangement joins TRBV19 to TRBJ1-3; D is ambiguous. The ends were cut back, 3 bases at V and 6 bases at J, with 15 bases in the middle. Germline V lookup: CDR1 LNHDA, CDR2 SQIVND (reference sequence). The CDR3 is 15 residues long. The CDR3 loop reads CASSIEQTSKNTIYF. The DNA for the CDR3 is TGTGCCAGTAGTATCGAGCAGACTAGCAAAAACACCATATATTTT. Full variable domain (missing parts from reference TRBV19 and TRBJ1-3): DGGITQSPKYLFRKEGQNVTLSCEQNLNHDAMYWYRQDPGQGLRLIYYSQIVNDFQKGDIAEGYSVSREKKESFPLTVTSAQKNPTAFYLCASSIEQTSKNTIYFGEGSWLTVV.

On this clone itself: The junction shows a germline mismatch at one end, possibly a read error. The chain combines TRBV30 with TRBJ2-1; 7 bases fit TRBD2. The CDR3 spans 18 residues. Germline V gene sequence: CDR1 GTSNPN, CDR2 SVGIG (reference sequence). The DNA of the CDR3 is TGTGCCTGGAGTGGGCCGGGGCGGGAGATTGAGGGCTACAGTGAGCAGTTCTTC. Amino acids: CAWSGPGREIEGYSEQFF.

The J gene is TRBJ2-7, the V gene TRBV27, with TRBD1 matching over 10 bases. The germline gives CDR1 MNHEY, CDR2 SMNVEV (reference sequence). J gave up 4 bases and V 0 bases, and 3 bases lay outside the gene matches. The CDR3 covers 15 residues. The CDR3 sequence: CASSLSGTGAYEQYF. CDR3 DNA sequence: TGTGCCAGCAGTTTATCGGGGACAGGGGCTTACGAGCAGTACTTC.

The V gene is TRBV18, the J gene TRBJ2-7; 9 bases fit TRBD2. J was trimmed by 3 bases and V by 0 bases; bases with no gene match: 9. This CDR3 spans 17 amino acids. The germline gives CDR1 KGHSH, CDR2 LQKENI. CDR3 residues: CASSPPWASGNGYEQYF. The DNA for the CDR3 is TGTGCCAGCTCACCACCTTGGGCTAGCGGGAATGGCTACGAGCAGTACTTC.

V is TRBV7-9 and J is TRBJ2-5; D call uncertain. The germline V gene encodes CDR1 SEHNR and CDR2 FQNEAQ (reference sequence). Trimming took off 7 bases at V and 3 bases at J, with 9 bases between the two ends. The CDR3 is 12 amino acids. This chain's CDR3 is CASTTKKETQYF. CDR3 in DNA: TGTGCCAGCACCACTAAAAAAGAGACCCAGTACTTC.

The V gene is TRBV6-6, the J gene TRBJ1-4; weak D call: TRBD1 (6 bases). Trimming left V 7 bases short and J 4 bases short, with 10 bases between. CDR1 is MNHNY, CDR2 SVGAGI, per germline (reference sequence). The CDR3 contains 13 residues. The CDR3 DNA reads TGTGCCAGCAAGAACAGGGATAATGAAAAACTGTTTTTT. It translates to CASKNRDNEKLFF.

The chain uses TRBV30 and TRBJ1-1; the D is unclear. V gave up 4 bases and J gave up 1 base, with 7 bases separating them. CDR1 GTSNPN and CDR2 SVGIG come from the germline V gene (reference sequence). The CDR3 runs 12 residues. The CDR3 coding sequence is TGTGCCTGGATTCAGGCGAACACTGAAGCTTTCTTT. Its translation is CAWIQANTEAFF.

J is TRBJ2-7 and V is TRBV5-5; the match to TRBD1 covers 9 bases. Germline assignment: CDR1 SGHKS and CDR2 YYEKEE (reference sequence). CDR3 length: 15 residues. J lost 3 bases, V lost 0 bases, and 4 bases had no gene match. The CDR3 coding sequence is TGTGCCAGCAGCTTGGAGGGGACAGGGTTCTACGAGCAGTACTTC. The encoded protein is CASSLEGTGFYEQYF.

The chain couples TRBV19 to TRBJ2-2, with a possible D match to TRBD2 (5 bases). Trimming left V 6 bases short and J 6 bases short, with 11 bases between. The CDR3 covers 13 residues. The germline V gene encodes CDR1 LNHDA and CDR2 SQIVND (reference sequence). Here the CDR3 DNA reads TGTGCCAGTAGCGAGGGAAGGGCCGGGGAGCTGTTTTTT. Translated: CASSEGRAGELFF.